This T cell receptor beta chain stems from a study of molecular identifiers for immune sequencing clone quantification. CDR1 and CDR2 from the germline V gene are SEHNR and FQNEAQ (reference sequence). The CDR3 contains 16 residues. J gave up 2 bases and V 5 bases, and 10 bases lay outside the gene matches. Turning to this clonotype: Just one base apart from a much larger clone, this may be a read error.

TCRdb re-called the PCR reads through MiXCR, storing one row per CDR3 protein. The sample yields 350,000 or so distinct CDR3 sequences, about a fifth seen once. Sequencing was performed on naive CD8+ T cells from blood, with Jurkat cell RNA spiked in. The subset is: FACS-sorted CD8+CD4-CCR7+CD45RA+ naive T cells. The receptor was derived from a human donor in good health. Some libraries in this study had Jurkat cell RNA spiked in. J is TRBJ2-5 and V is TRBV7-9; 8 positions match TRBD2. The CDR3 nucleotides are TGTGCCAGCAGCCCGATAAGCGGGAGCCAGCAAGAGACCCAGTACTTC. Translating gives CASSPISGSQQETQYF.